This T cell receptor beta chain emerged from a study of cytomegalovirus exposure and HLA in healthy donors. CDR3 length: 13 residues. The germline V and J ends were trimmed by 6 bases and 0 bases, with 9 bases remaining between them. The germline V gene has CDR1 SGHRS and CDR2 YFSETQ. Researchers ran the PCR with 60 Vbeta and 13 Jbeta primers. The data were produced by immunoSEQ multiplex PCR, yet TCRdb's version contains in-frame clones alone and is incomplete. The sample carries roughly 130,000 clones, approximately 80% recorded once. The receptor's source is a human donor in good health. This rearrangement joins TRBV5-1 to TRBJ1-1; D is unclear. The sample was PBMCs. The CDR3 DNA reads as TGCGCCAGCAAAGGAGGGCTGAACACTGAAGCTTTCTTT. Protein: CASKGGLNTEAFF. The full variable domain, rest sourced from reference TRBV5-1 and TRBJ1-1, is KAGVTQTPRYLIKTRGQQVTLSCSPISGHRSVSWYQQTPGQGLQFLFEYFSETQRNKGNFPGRFSGRQFSNSRSEMNVSTLELGDSALYLCASKGGLNTEAFFGQGTRLTVV.